This TCR beta chain was sequenced in a study of T-cell memory formation after mild COVID-19. Study in general: Largely, TCR clusters stayed within a single donor.

Germline CDR1 KGHDR, CDR2 SFDVKD. The CDR3 consists of 14 residues. Trimming shortened V by 8 bases and J by 5 bases, and 14 bases separated the two germline ends. On this clonotype: Its antigen is undetermined.

TCRdb reprocessed the 5' RACE reads with MiXCR, giving one entry per CDR3 protein. The table lists hundreds of thousands of distinct CDR3 sequences, 25% to 30% of them singletons. Study results and limitations: Among CD4+ contracting clones, most were CM and EM, and CD8+ ones EMRA. The second-wave clones peaking on day 37 were not confirmed as SARS-CoV-2-specific.

Material for sequencing was PBMCs or a T cell subset sorted from them (not recorded which). This TCR was sampled from an adult woman who had mild COVID-19 (a few samples of this study predate the infection). Cell type and time point are not known. The chain combines TRBV24-1 with TRBJ2-2; possibly TRBD1 for D (6 bases). CDR3 sequence reads: CATMGDRRTGELFF. The CDR3 coding sequence is TGTGCCACCATGGGTGACAGGCGGACCGGGGAGCTGTTTTTT.